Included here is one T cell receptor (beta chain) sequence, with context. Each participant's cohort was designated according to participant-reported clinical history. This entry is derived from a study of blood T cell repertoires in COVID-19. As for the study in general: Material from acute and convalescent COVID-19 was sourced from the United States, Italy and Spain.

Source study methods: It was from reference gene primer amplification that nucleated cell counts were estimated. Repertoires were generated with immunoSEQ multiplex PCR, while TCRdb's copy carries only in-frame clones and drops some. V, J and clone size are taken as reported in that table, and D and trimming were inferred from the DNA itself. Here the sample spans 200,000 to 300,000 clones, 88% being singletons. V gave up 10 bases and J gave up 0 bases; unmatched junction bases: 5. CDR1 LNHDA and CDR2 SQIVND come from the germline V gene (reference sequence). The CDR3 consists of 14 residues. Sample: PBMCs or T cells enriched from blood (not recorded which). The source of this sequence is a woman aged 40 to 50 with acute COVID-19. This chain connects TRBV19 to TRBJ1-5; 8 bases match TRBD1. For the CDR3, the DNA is TGTGCCACCCGGACAGGGTATAGCAATCAGCCCCAGCATTTT. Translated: CATRTGYSNQPQHF. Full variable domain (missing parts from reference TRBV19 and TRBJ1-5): DGGITQSPKYLFRKEGQNVTLSCEQNLNHDAMYWYRQDPGQGLRLIYYSQIVNDFQKGDIAEGYSVSREKKESFPLTVTSAQKNPTAFYLCATRTGYSNQPQHFGDGTRLSIL.